The 3 T cell receptor beta chains below come from one sample, sequenced in a study of shared clonotypes between healthy human individuals. Libraries were prepared by immunoSEQ multiplex PCR; TCRdb keeps only in-frame clonotypes and omits some of them. The sample includes hundreds of thousands of clones, 95% to 96% of them seen just once. The naive CD8 fraction comprised CD45RO-negative cells positively selected for CCR7 and excluded terminally differentiated effector memory CD45RA+ cells. The sequenced material came from naive CD8+ T cells sorted from blood. These receptor sequences come from a woman aged 30 to 39 in good health.

This clone showed up just once. V is TRBV19 and J is TRBJ2-7; TRBD2 matches 10 bases. Trimming removed 0 bases from V and 5 bases from J; junction bases left unmatched: 4. Germline CDR1 and CDR2: LNHDA and SQIVND (reference sequence). CDR3 length: 15 amino acids. The CDR3 region has the DNA TGTGCCAGTAGTATAGATCCTAGCGGGAGAGACGAGCAGTACTTC. Amino acids: CASSIDPSGRDEQYF. The full variable domain, its missing parts supplied by reference TRBV19 and TRBJ2-7, is DGGITQSPKYLFRKEGQNVTLSCEQNLNHDAMYWYRQDPGQGLRLIYYSQIVNDFQKGDIAEGYSVSREKKESFPLTVTSAQKNPTAFYLCASSIDPSGRDEQYFGPGTRLTVT.

The rearrangement uses TRBV2 and TRBJ2-7, with a weak D call TRBD2 (6 bases). V was cut by 7 bases and J by 3 bases, with 19 bases left in between. The germline V gene has CDR1 SNHLY and CDR2 FYNNEI. The CDR3 is 15 amino acids. CDR3 nucleotide sequence: TGTGCCAGCACCGAACTCGGGCGGGGTGTCTACGAGCAGTACTTC. Amino acids: CASTELGRGVYEQYF.

The chain uses TRBV6-1 and TRBJ1-5; 8 nucleotides agree with TRBD1. This CDR3 is 16 amino acids long. Germline V gene lookup returns CDR1 MNHNS and CDR2 SASEGT. V lost 0 bases and J lost 4; bases outside the gene matches: 5. The CDR3 protein is CASSEADRGKNQPQHF. Written as DNA, the CDR3 is TGTGCCAGCAGTGAAGCCGACAGGGGAAAGAATCAGCCCCAGCATTTT.